These 12 T cell receptor beta chains share one sample of origin, sequenced in a study of cytomegalovirus exposure and HLA in healthy donors. The study ran its PCR with 60 Vbeta and 13 Jbeta primers. Sequenced by immunoSEQ multiplex PCR; TCRdb stores in-frame clones only, minus some. The data show about 300,000 clones, around 86% seen once. The sample was PBMCs. These receptors were taken from a man aged 35 to 55 in good health and CMV-seropositive.

This sequence joins TRBV5-6 and TRBJ1-2; TRBD1 is a possible D gene (5 bases). Trimming shortened V by 2 bases and J by 5 bases, and 13 bases separated the two germline ends. From germline, CDR1 is SGHDT and CDR2 YYEEEE. The CDR3 runs to 14 residues. CDR3 DNA sequence: TGTGCCAGCAGCTTCCAACAGGCGTCTTATGGCTACACCTTC. As protein: CASSFQQASYGYTF.

This clone came up once. The chain's CDR3 is CASSAGGGNEKLFF. The CDR3 DNA sequence: TGTGCCAGCTCAGCGGGAGGAGGGAACGAAAAACTGTTTTTT. The chain joins TRBV18 to TRBJ1-4; D call uncertain. Per germline, CDR1 KGHSH and CDR2 LQKENI. V was trimmed by 5 bases and J by 8 bases, leaving 15 bases between them. This CDR3 region has 14 residues. The full variable domain, its missing parts supplied by reference TRBV18 and TRBJ1-4, is NAGVMQNPRHLVRRRGQEARLRCSPMKGHSHVYWYRQLPEEGLKFMVYLQKENIIDESGMPKERFSAEFPKEGPSILRIQQVVRGDSAAYFCASSAGGGNEKLFFGSGTQLSVL.

V is TRBV14 and J is TRBJ1-1; TRBD1 is a possible D gene (5 bases). The CDR3 extends over 17 amino acids. Trimming took 2 bases from V and 0 from J, leaving 16 bases between them. Germline V gives CDR1 SGHDN, CDR2 FVKESK. The CDR3 nucleotides are TGTGCCAGCAGCCAAATGGTGGGCAGGGTTTTGAACACTGAAGCTTTCTTT. This codes for CASSQMVGRVLNTEAFF.

The chain links TRBV10-3 to TRBJ1-2; 9 nucleotides agree with TRBD1. Trimming at V came to 4 bases and at J to 8 bases, leaving 8 bases not matched to a gene. CDR1 and CDR2 from the germline V gene are ENHRY and SYGVKD. The CDR3 length is 14 residues. The CDR3 region has the DNA TGTGCCATCAGTGCAAAACAGGGGGCTGGGGGCTACACCTTC. Its protein product is CAISAKQGAGGYTF.

The chain couples TRBV5-4 to TRBJ2-3; TRBD1 matches 9 bases. V was clipped by 4 bases and J by 3 bases; unmatched bases: 9. The length of the CDR3 is 16 residues. Germline V CDR1 and CDR2: SGHNT, YYREEE (reference sequence). The DNA for the CDR3 is TGTGCCAGCAGCGCCGGGACAGGGTTCGCGACAGATACGCAGTATTTT. Protein: CASSAGTGFATDTQYF. The full variable domain, in which reference TRBV5-4 and TRBJ2-3 provide the parts outside the CDR3, is ETGVTQSPTHLIKTRGQQVTLRCSSQSGHNTVSWYQQALGQGPQFIFQYYREEENGRGNFPPRFSGLQFPNYSSELNVNALELDDSALYLCASSAGTGFATDTQYFGPGTRLTVL.

The rearrangement links TRBV7-9 to TRBJ2-3; 8 bases line up with TRBD2. V trimming: 5 bases; J trimming: 6 bases; junction bases outside the gene matches: 16. The germline V gene has CDR1 SEHNR and CDR2 FQNEAQ (reference sequence). The CDR3 extends over 17 amino acids. CDR3 bases: TGTGCCAGCAGCCGCTTTGCGGGAGGCCCGGAGTGGGATACGCAGTATTTT. As protein: CASSRFAGGPEWDTQYF. The variable domain in full, completed from reference TRBV7-9 and TRBJ2-3, reads DTGVSQNPRHKITKRGQNVTFRCDPISEHNRLYWYRQTLGQGPEFLTYFQNEAQLEKSRLLSDRFSAERPKGSFSTLEIQRTEQGDSAMYLCASSRFAGGPEWDTQYFGPGTRLTVL.

This clone is a singleton in its sample. The chain links TRBV5-4 to TRBJ2-3; 7 positions match TRBD1. V trimming: 2 bases; J trimming: 2 bases; junction bases outside the gene matches: 2. CDR1 is SGHNT, CDR2 YYREEE, per germline (reference sequence). The CDR3 is 14 amino acids. The CDR3 sequence is CASSFGTDTDTQYF. The DNA of the CDR3 is TGTGCCAGCAGCTTCGGGACAGACACAGATACGCAGTATTTT.

This clone appeared a single time. The junction does not match germline at one end; this may be a read error. The chain uses TRBV2 and TRBJ2-5, with D perhaps matching TRBD2 (6 bases). Germline V CDR1 and CDR2: SNHLY, FYNNEI. This CDR3 comprises 12 residues. The CDR3 DNA is TGTGCCGGCAGTGAGGGGAGGGAGACCCAGTACTTC. It yields the protein CAGSEGRETQYF. The complete variable domain, with remaining parts taken from reference TRBV2 and TRBJ2-5, reads EPEVTQTPSHQVTQMGQEVILRCVPISNHLYFYWYRQILGQKVEFLVSFYNNEISEKSEIFDDQFSVERPDGSNFTLKIRSTKLEDSAMYFCAGSEGRETQYFGPGTRLLVL.

The gene calls are TRBV15 and TRBJ2-7; D may be TRBD2 (6 bases). The germline V gene encodes CDR1 LNHNV and CDR2 YYDKDF (reference sequence). The V and J ends lost 7 bases and 3 bases respectively, with 16 bases between them. The CDR3 is 14 residues long. CDR3 nucleotide sequence: TGTGCCACCATCCCGGACTATGGTGGCTACGAGCAGTACTTC. Protein: CATIPDYGGYEQYF.

The V and J genes are TRBV7-3 and TRBJ2-3, with 14 bases identical to TRBD2. The CDR3 length is 16 residues. V lost 1 base, J lost 5 bases, and 2 bases stayed unmatched. Germline CDR1 and CDR2: SGHTA and FQGTGA. This CDR3 is CASSLRLAGGGDTQYF. DNA of the CDR3: TGTGCCAGCAGCTTAAGACTAGCGGGAGGGGGAGATACGCAGTATTTT.

Comment on this clone: At one end the junction does not follow the germline gene, possibly because of a read error. Other DNA sequences in the same sample also yield this CDR3. The genes are TRBV7-9 and TRBJ1-5, with a weak D call TRBD1 (6 bases). This CDR3 comprises 14 residues. Germline V gene data show CDR1 as SEHNR and CDR2 as FQNEAQ (reference sequence). CDR3 in DNA: TGTGCCAGTAGCTCCACAGGGCCCCTAAGGCCCCAGCATTTT. Protein product: CASSSTGPLRPQHF.

The rearrangement joins TRBV9 to TRBJ2-7; 13 nucleotides match TRBD2. The germline gives CDR1 SGDLS, CDR2 YYNGEE. The CDR3 contains 14 residues. The junction had 2 bases not matched to a gene; V was cut back by 3 bases and J by 5 bases. CDR3 loop: CASSAGLAGDEQYF. CDR3 bases: TGTGCCAGCAGCGCAGGACTAGCGGGGGACGAGCAGTACTTC.